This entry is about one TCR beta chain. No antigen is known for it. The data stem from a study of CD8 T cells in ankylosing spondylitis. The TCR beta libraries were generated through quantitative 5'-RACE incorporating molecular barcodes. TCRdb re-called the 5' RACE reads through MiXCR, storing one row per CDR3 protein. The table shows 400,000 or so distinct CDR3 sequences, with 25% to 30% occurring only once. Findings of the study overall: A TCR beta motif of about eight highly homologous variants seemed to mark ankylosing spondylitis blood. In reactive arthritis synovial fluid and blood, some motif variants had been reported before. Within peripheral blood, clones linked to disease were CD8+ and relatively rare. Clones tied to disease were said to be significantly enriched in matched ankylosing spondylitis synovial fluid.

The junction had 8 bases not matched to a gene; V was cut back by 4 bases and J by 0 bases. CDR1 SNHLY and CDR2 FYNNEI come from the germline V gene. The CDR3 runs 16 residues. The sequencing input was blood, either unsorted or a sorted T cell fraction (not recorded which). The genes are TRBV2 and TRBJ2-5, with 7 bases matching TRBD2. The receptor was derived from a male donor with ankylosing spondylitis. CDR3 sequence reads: CASSGPGTTYQETQYF. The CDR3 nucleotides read TGTGCCAGCAGTGGCCCCGGGACTACGTACCAAGAGACCCAGTACTTC.